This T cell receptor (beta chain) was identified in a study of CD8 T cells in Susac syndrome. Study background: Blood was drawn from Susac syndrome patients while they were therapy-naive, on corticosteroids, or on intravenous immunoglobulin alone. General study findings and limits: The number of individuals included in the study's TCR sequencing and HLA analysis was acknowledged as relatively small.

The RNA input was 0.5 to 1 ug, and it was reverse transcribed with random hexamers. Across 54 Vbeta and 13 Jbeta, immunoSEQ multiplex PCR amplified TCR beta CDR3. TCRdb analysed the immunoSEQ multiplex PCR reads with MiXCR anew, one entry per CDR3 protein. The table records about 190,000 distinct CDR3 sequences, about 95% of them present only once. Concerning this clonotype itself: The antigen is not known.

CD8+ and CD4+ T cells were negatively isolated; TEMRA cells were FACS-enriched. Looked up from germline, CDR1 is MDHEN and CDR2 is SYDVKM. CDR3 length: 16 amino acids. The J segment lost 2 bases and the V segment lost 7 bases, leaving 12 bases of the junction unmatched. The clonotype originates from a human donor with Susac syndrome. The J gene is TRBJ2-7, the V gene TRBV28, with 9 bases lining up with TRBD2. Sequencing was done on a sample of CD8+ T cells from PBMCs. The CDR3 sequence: CASTRGGARTPYEQYF. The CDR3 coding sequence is TGTGCCAGCACGCGGGGGGGCGCCAGAACGCCCTACGAGCAGTACTTC.